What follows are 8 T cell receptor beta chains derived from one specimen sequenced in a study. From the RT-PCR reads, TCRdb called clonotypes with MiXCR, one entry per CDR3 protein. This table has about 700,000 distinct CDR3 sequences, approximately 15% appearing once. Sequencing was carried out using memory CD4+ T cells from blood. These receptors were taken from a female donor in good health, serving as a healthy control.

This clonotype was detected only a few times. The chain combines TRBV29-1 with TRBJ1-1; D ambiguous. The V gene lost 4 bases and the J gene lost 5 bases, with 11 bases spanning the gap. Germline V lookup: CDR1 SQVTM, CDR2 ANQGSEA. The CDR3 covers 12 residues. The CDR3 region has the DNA TGCAGCGTTGTTAGGGAGAGAACTGAAGCTTTCTTT. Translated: CSVVRERTEAFF.

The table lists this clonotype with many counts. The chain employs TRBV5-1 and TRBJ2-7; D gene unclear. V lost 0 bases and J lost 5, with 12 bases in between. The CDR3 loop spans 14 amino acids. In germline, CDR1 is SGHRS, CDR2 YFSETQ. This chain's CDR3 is CASSLDGSTNEQYF. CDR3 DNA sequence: TGCGCCAGCAGCTTGGATGGTAGCACGAACGAGCAGTACTTC.

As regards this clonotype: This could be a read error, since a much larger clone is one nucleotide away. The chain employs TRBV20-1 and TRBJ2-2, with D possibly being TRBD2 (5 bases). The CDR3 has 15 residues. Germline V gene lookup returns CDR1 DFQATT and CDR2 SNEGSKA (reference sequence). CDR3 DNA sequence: TGCAATGCTGAAGGACTGGAACAAGGAACCGGGGAGCTGTTTTTT. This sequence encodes CNAEGLEQGTGELFF.

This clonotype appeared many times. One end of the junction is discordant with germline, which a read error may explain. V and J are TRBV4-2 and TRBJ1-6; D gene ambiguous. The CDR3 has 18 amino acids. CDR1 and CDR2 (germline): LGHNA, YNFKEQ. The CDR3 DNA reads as TGTGCCAGCAGCCAAGGTTTTCCCAGCCGCTCCGATAATTCACCCCTCCACTTT. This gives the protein CASSQGFPSRSDNSPLHF.

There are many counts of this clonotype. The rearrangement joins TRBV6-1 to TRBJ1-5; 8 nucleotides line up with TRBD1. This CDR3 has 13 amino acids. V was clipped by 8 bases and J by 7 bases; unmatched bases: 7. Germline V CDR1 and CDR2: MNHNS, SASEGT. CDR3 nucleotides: TGTGCCAGCTACGGACAGGGCGGGCAGCCCCAGCATTTT. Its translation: CASYGQGGQPQHF.

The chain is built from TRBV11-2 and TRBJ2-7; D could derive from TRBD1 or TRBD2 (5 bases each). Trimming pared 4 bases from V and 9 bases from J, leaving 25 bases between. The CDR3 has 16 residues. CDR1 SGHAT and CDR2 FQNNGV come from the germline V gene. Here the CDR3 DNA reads TGTGCCAGCAGCTCCCGGATGGGGGACGCACCCGAGGGGCAGTACTTC. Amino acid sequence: CASSSRMGDAPEGQYF.

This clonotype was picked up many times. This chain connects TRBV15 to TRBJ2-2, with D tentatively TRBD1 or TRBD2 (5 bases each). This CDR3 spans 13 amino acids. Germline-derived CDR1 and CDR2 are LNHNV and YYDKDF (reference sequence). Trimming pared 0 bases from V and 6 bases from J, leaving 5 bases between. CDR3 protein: CATSREGAGELFF. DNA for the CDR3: TGTGCCACCAGCAGAGAGGGGGCCGGGGAGCTGTTTTTT.

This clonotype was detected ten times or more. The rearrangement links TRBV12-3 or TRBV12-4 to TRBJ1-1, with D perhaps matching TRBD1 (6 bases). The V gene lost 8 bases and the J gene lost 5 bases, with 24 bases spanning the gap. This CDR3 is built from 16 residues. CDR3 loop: CASLSTGYFSDTEAFF. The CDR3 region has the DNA TGTGCCAGCCTCAGCACAGGGTACTTTTCGGATACTGAAGCTTTCTTT.